These 20 T cell receptor beta chains share one sample of origin, sequenced in a study of blood T cell repertoires in COVID-19. Produced via immunoSEQ multiplex PCR; TCRdb's table is partial and in-frame only. Altogether 200,000 to 300,000 clones are present, about four fifths being singletons, with the ten largest covering 6.5% to 8.5%. The source material was peripheral blood. All receptors derive from a woman at least 80 years old with COVID-19, enrolled during active disease.

The chain recombines TRBV2 with TRBJ2-3, with 7 bases that match TRBD1. Germline-derived CDR1 and CDR2 are SNHLY and FYNNEI. V lost 7 bases to trimming and J lost 2 bases; unmatched junction nucleotides: 6. The CDR3 is 14 residues long. This CDR3 is CASTRDRLTDTQYF. CDR3 nucleotides: TGTGCCAGCACCCGGGACAGACTCACAGATACGCAGTATTTT.

The genes are TRBV5-6 and TRBJ1-4; 8 bases fit TRBD1. Germline V gene sequence: CDR1 SGHDT, CDR2 YYEEEE. The trim removed 1 base at V and 8 bases at J, leaving 7 bases unmatched. This CDR3 comprises 15 residues. The CDR3 loop reads CASSLRDRRREKLFF. Here the CDR3 DNA reads TGTGCCAGCAGCTTGAGGGACAGGCGGCGAGAAAAACTGTTTTTT.

The CDR3 DNA is TGCGCCAGCAGCCAACTCGGTCAGGGCACCGGGGAGCTGTTTTTT. Translation: CASSQLGQGTGELFF. V usage is TRBV4-1 and J usage is TRBJ2-2, with D possibly TRBD1 on 5 matching bases. From germline, CDR1 is MGHRA and CDR2 YSYEKL. This CDR3 spans 15 amino acids. The ends were cut back, 2 bases at V and 4 bases at J, with 11 bases in the middle.

This chain connects TRBV4-1 to TRBJ2-2, with D maybe TRBD2 (6 bases). Germline lookup yields CDR1 MGHRA and CDR2 YSYEKL. This CDR3 has 16 residues. The V end was cut by 3 bases, the J end by 4 bases, with 15 bases between. CDR3 sequence: CASSHPKGRGTGELFF. CDR3 DNA sequence: TGCGCCAGCAGCCACCCAAAGGGGCGGGGCACCGGGGAGCTGTTTTTT.

V and J are TRBV7-9 and TRBJ1-1; perhaps TRBD1 as D (5 bases). The CDR3 totals 15 residues. The V gene lost 5 bases and the J gene lost 6 bases, with 19 bases spanning the gap. CDR1 and CDR2 (germline): SEHNR, FQNEAQ (reference sequence). This CDR3 reads CASSPGRGGVAEAFF. CDR3 nucleotides: TGTGCCAGCAGCCCCGGACGGGGCGGGGTGGCTGAAGCTTTCTTT. Filled out from reference TRBV7-9 and TRBJ1-1, the complete variable domain reads DTGVSQNPRHKITKRGQNVTFRCDPISEHNRLYWYRQTLGQGPEFLTYFQNEAQLEKSRLLSDRFSAERPKGSFSTLEIQRTEQGDSAMYLCASSPGRGGVAEAFFGQGTRLTVV.

The genes are TRBV4-1 and TRBJ2-3; possible D gene TRBD2, 7 bases. CDR3 size: 15 residues. The germline CDR1 and CDR2 sequences are MGHRA and YSYEKL. Trimming shortened V by 4 bases and J by 2 bases, and 13 bases separated the two germline ends. The CDR3 DNA reads TGCGCCAGCAGCCTAACGCGGGGGCCCACAGATACGCAGTATTTT. Its protein is CASSLTRGPTDTQYF.

The chain uses TRBV5-1 and TRBJ2-1, with D hard to call. The CDR3 consists of 15 residues. Between the trimmed V and J ends, which lost 3 bases and 0 bases, there was a span of 10 bases. Germline assignment: CDR1 SGHRS and CDR2 YFSETQ. The CDR3 DNA reads as TGCGCCAGCAGCTCCCTAGAGAGCTCCTACAATGAGCAGTTCTTC. This sequence encodes CASSSLESSYNEQFF.

The rearrangement uses TRBV6-5 and TRBJ1-2; D perhaps matches TRBD1 (6 bases). Germline values: CDR1 MNHEY, CDR2 SVGAGI. The CDR3 consists of 14 residues. Trimming took off 10 bases at V and 1 base at J, with 16 bases between the two ends. CDR3 residues: CATRDQGLNYGYTF. As DNA, the CDR3 is TGTGCCACCCGAGACCAGGGGCTTAACTATGGCTACACCTTC.

The V gene is TRBV5-1, the J gene TRBJ2-7, with a possible D match to TRBD1 (7 bases). V lost 4 bases and J lost 2, with 10 bases in between. The germline gives CDR1 SGHRS, CDR2 YFSETQ. CDR3 length equals 13 residues. The CDR3 DNA reads as TGCGCCAGCAGCCGGGGGACAGCCTACGAGCAGTACTTC. This translates into CASSRGTAYEQYF.

V usage is TRBV7-9 and J usage is TRBJ2-1, with no clear D. The length of the CDR3 is 15 residues. CDR1 is SEHNR and CDR2 is FQNEAQ in the germline V gene (reference sequence). V lost 2 bases and J 6 bases, leaving 14 bases between the germline ends. CDR3 sequence reads: CASSLPRRLGNEQFF. The CDR3 DNA sequence: TGTGCCAGCAGCTTACCGCGCCGTCTAGGCAATGAGCAGTTCTTC.

The chain couples TRBV5-4 to TRBJ2-7, with 7 nucleotides matching TRBD1. The trim removed 4 bases at V and 6 bases at J, leaving 13 bases unmatched. This CDR3 has 15 residues. Germline CDR1 is SGHNT and CDR2 is YYREEE (reference sequence). The CDR3 protein is CASSRKDRAIIEQYF. As DNA, the CDR3 is TGTGCCAGCAGCCGAAAAGACAGGGCCATTATCGAGCAGTACTTC.

The V call is TRBV9, the J call TRBJ1-6; 9 bases fit TRBD1. V trimming: 4 bases; J trimming: 8 bases; junction bases outside the gene matches: 4. This CDR3 has 14 residues. The germline CDR1 and CDR2 sequences are SGDLS and YYNGEE. In nucleotides, the CDR3 is TGTGCCAGCAGCCCCGACAGGGGGTATTCACCCCTCCACTTT. It yields the protein CASSPDRGYSPLHF.

This chain uses TRBV5-4 with TRBJ2-3, with 9 bases fitting TRBD2. The germline V gene has CDR1 SGHNT and CDR2 YYREEE (reference sequence). V was pared by 5 bases and J by 2 bases, with 6 bases of the junction left unmatched. CDR3 length equals 15 residues. The CDR3: CASRRASGVTDTQYF. The CDR3 DNA is TGTGCCAGCAGACGGGCTAGCGGGGTCACAGATACGCAGTATTTT.

The J gene is TRBJ2-2, the V gene TRBV7-6; TRBD1 agrees at 10 bases. Germline V gives CDR1 SGHVS, CDR2 FNYEAQ. The CDR3 has 15 amino acids. The J segment lost 8 bases and the V segment lost 5 bases, leaving 8 bases of the junction unmatched. CDR3 nucleotides: TGTGCCAGCAGCGTCTCCGGGACAGGGGCTGGGGAGCTGTTTTTT. This sequence encodes CASSVSGTGAGELFF.

About this clone itself: One end of the junction varies from germline; a read error may be responsible. This rearrangement joins TRBV5-5 to TRBJ1-2; D perhaps matches TRBD1 (5 bases). Looked up from germline, CDR1 is SGHKS and CDR2 is YYEKEE (reference sequence). The CDR3 contains 12 residues. DNA of the CDR3: TGTGCCAGCAGCTTGGCGGCAGGGATCTACCTCTTC. This gives the protein CASSLAAGIYLF.

This chain uses TRBV29-1 with TRBJ1-1; no clear D. CDR3 length equals 12 residues. The V and J ends lost 3 bases and 1 base respectively, with 6 bases between them. The germline V gene encodes CDR1 SQVTM and CDR2 ANQGSEA. The CDR3: CSVEAENTEAFF. DNA for the CDR3: TGCAGCGTTGAGGCTGAGAACACTGAAGCTTTCTTT.

The chain employs TRBV5-1 and TRBJ2-1, with 9 nucleotides matching TRBD2. This CDR3 contains 16 residues. V lost 4 bases and J lost 0; bases outside the gene matches: 5. Germline V gene data show CDR1 as SGHRS and CDR2 as YFSETQ. The CDR3 reads CASSPSGGSSYNEQFF. CDR3 DNA: TGCGCCAGCAGCCCGAGCGGGGGGAGCTCCTACAATGAGCAGTTCTTC. Complete variable domain (other parts from reference TRBV5-1 and TRBJ2-1): KAGVTQTPRYLIKTRGQQVTLSCSPISGHRSVSWYQQTPGQGLQFLFEYFSETQRNKGNFPGRFSGRQFSNSRSEMNVSTLELGDSALYLCASSPSGGSSYNEQFFGPGTRLTVL.

This clone was observed a handful of times. CDR3 region: CATSIAGASSQHF. The CDR3 bases are TGTGCCACCAGCATAGCGGGGGCCTCGTCCCAGCATTTT. V and J are TRBV15 and TRBJ1-5, with D maybe TRBD1 (6 bases). Germline V gene data show CDR1 as LNHNV and CDR2 as YYDKDF (reference sequence). V was cut by 4 bases and J by 11 bases, with 15 bases left in between. This CDR3 is 13 amino acids long. The whole variable domain, filled in from reference TRBV15 and TRBJ1-5, reads DAMVIQNPRYQVTQFGKPVTLSCSQTLNHNVMYWYQQKSSQAPKLLFHYYDKDFNNEADTPDNFQSRRPNTSFCFLDIRSPGLGDTAMYLCATSIAGASSQHFGDGTRLSIL.

The chain employs TRBV5-4 and TRBJ1-2, with 8 bases fitting TRBD1. Germline V lookup: CDR1 SGHNT, CDR2 YYREEE (reference sequence). The CDR3 consists of 14 residues. The ends lost 4 bases at V and 4 bases at J; junction bases unmatched: 6. For the CDR3, the DNA is TGTGCCAGCAGCCTGGACAGGGTGGGCTATGGCTACACCTTC. Encoded protein: CASSLDRVGYGYTF.

The rearrangement links TRBV3-1 (or the pseudogene TRBV3-2) to TRBJ2-7, with D possibly being TRBD1 (7 bases). This CDR3 is built from 17 residues. V was cut by 4 bases and J by 4 bases, with 23 bases left in between. CDR1 is LGHDT and CDR2 is YNNKEL in the germline V gene (reference sequence). The CDR3 region has the DNA TGTGCCAGCAGCCCCTTCCCGCGGGACAGCCAAATTTACGAGCAGTACTTC. This translates into CASSPFPRDSQIYEQYF.